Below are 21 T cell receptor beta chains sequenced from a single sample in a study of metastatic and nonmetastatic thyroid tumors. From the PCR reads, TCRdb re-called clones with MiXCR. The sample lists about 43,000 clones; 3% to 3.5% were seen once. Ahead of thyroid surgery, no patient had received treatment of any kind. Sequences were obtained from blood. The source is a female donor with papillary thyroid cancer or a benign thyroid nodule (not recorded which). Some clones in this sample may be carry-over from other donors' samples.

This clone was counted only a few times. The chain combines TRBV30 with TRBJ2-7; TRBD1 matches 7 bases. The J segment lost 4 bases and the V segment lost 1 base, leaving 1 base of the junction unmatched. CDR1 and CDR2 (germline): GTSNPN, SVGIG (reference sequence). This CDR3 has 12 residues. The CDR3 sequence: CAWSGQGYEQYF. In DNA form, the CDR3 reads TGTGCCTGGAGTGGACAGGGATACGAGCAGTACTTC.

The CDR3 spells CASSEAVGGTGELFF. Here the CDR3 DNA reads TGTGCCAGCAGTGAAGCGGTGGGCGGGACCGGGGAGCTGTTTTTT. The chain links TRBV2 to TRBJ2-2; D possibly corresponds to TRBD2 (5 bases). The germline V gene encodes CDR1 SNHLY and CDR2 FYNNEI. The CDR3 sequence is 15 residues long. V dropped 0 bases and J dropped 5 bases, with 10 bases sitting between them.

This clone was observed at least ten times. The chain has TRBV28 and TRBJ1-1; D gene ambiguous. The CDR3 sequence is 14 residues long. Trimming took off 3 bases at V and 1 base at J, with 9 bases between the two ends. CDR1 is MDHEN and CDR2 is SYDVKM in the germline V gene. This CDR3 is CASSLIPSNTEAFF. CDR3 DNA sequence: TGTGCCAGCAGTTTGATCCCCTCGAACACTGAAGCTTTCTTT.

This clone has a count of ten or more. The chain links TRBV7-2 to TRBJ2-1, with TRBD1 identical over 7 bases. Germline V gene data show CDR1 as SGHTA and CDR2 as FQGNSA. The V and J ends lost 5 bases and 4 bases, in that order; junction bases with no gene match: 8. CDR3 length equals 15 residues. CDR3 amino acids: CASSPSEGAYNEQFF. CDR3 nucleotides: TGTGCCAGCAGCCCCAGCGAGGGGGCTTACAATGAGCAGTTCTTC.

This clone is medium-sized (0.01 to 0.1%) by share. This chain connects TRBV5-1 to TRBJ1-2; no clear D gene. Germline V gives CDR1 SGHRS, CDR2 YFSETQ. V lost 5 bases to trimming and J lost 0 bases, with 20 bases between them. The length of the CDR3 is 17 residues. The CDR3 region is CASRKREISSPNYGYTF. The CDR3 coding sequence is TGCGCCAGCAGGAAACGGGAGATCTCTTCGCCTAACTATGGCTACACCTTC.

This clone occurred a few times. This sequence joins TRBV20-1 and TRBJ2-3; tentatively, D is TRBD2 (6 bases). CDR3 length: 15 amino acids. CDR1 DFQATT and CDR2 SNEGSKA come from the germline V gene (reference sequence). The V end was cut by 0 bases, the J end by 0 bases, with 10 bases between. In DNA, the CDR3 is TGCAGTGCTAGAGATGCTAGCGCTAGCACAGATACGCAGTATTTT. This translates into CSARDASASTDTQYF.

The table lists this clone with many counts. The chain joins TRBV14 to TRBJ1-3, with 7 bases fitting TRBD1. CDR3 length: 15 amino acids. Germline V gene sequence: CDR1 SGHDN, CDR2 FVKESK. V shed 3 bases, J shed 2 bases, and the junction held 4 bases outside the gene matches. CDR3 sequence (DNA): TGTGCCAGCAGCCACCGAACAGGGGCTGGAAACACCATATATTTT. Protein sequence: CASSHRTGAGNTIYF.

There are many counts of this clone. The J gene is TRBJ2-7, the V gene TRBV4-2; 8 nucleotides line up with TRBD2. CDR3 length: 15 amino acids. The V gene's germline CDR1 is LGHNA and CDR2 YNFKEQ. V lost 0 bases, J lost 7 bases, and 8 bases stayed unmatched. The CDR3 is CASSQDMQGTREQYF. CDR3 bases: TGTGCCAGCAGCCAAGATATGCAGGGGACTAGAGAGCAGTACTTC.

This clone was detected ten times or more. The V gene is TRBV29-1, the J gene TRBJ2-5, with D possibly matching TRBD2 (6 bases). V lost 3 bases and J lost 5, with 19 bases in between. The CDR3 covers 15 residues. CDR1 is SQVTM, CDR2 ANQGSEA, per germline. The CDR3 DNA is TGCAGCGTTGAGGCCCGGAGGGGAATTGGGGAGACCCAGTACTTC. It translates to CSVEARRGIGETQYF. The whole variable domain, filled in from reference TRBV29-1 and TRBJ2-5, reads SAVISQKPSRDICQRGTSLTIQCQVDSQVTMMFWYRQQPGQSLTLIATANQGSEATYESGFVIDKFPISRPNLTFSTLTVSNMSPEDSSIYLCSVEARRGIGETQYFGPGTRLLVL.

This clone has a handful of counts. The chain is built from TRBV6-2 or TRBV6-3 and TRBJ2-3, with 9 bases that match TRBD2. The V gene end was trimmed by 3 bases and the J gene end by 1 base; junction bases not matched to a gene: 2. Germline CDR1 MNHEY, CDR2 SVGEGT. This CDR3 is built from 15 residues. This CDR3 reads CASSYRTSGTDTQYF. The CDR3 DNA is TGTGCCAGCAGTTATAGGACTAGCGGCACAGATACGCAGTATTTT.

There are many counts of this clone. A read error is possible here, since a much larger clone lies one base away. The DNA of the CDR3 is TGTGCCAGCAGTTATGACGGGAACTATGGCTACACCTTT. Encoded protein: CASSYDGNYGYTF. The chain couples TRBV6-5 to TRBJ1-2; unclear D gene. This CDR3 comprises 13 residues. Per germline, CDR1 MNHEY and CDR2 SVGAGI.

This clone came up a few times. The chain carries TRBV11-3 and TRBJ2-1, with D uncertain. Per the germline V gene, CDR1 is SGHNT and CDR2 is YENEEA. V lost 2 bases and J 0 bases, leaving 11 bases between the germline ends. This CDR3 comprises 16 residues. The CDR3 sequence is CASSLYGPSSYNEQFF. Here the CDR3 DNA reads TGTGCCAGCAGCTTATACGGGCCCAGCTCCTACAATGAGCAGTTCTTC.

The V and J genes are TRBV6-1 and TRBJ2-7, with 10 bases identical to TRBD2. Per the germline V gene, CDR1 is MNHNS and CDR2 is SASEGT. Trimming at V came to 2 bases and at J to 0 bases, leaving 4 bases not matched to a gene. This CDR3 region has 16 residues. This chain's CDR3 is CASSEFSGGSSYEQYF. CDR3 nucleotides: TGTGCCAGCAGTGAATTTAGCGGGGGGAGCTCCTACGAGCAGTACTTC.

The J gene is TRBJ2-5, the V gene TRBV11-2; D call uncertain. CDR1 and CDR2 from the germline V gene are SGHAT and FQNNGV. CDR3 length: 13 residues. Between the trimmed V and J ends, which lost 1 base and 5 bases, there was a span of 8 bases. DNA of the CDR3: TGTGCCAGCAGCTTAGCCCCAGGCGAGACCCAGTACTTC. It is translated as CASSLAPGETQYF.

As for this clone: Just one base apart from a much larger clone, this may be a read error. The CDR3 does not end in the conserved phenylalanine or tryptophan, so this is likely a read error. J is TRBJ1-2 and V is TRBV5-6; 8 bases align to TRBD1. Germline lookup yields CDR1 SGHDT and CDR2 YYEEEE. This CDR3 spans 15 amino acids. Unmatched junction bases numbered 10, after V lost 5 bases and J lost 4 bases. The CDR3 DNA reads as TGTGCCAGCAGGAGAGGACAGGGTTGGAGCTATGGCTACACCCTC. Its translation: CASRRGQGWSYGYTL.

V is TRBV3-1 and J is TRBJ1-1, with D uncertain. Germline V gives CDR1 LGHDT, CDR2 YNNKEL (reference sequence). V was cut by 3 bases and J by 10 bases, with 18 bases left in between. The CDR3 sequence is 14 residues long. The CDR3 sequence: CASSHGFTADLAFF. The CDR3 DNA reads TGTGCCAGCAGCCACGGGTTTACGGCCGATTTAGCTTTCTTT.

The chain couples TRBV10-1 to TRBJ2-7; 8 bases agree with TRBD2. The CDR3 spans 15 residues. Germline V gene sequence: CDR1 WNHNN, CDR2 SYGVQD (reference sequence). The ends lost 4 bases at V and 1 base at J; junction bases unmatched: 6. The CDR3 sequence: CASSGGSSGSYEQYF. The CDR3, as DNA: TGCGCCAGCAGTGGAGGGTCTAGCGGGTCCTACGAGCAGTACTTC.

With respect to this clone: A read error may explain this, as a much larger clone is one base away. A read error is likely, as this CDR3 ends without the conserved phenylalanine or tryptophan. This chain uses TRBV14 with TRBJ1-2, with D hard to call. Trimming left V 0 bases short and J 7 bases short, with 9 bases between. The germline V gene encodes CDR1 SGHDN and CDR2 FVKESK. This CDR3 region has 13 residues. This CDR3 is CASSQEGYSGYTL. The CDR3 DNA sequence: TGTGCCAGCAGCCAAGAGGGGTATTCTGGCTACACCCTC.

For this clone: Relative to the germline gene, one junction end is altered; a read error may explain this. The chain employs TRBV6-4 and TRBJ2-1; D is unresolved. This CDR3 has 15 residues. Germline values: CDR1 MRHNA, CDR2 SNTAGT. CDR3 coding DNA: TGTGCCAGCATTGACTCCCACGGATCCTCCAACGAGCAGTTCTTC. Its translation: CASIDSHGSSNEQFF.

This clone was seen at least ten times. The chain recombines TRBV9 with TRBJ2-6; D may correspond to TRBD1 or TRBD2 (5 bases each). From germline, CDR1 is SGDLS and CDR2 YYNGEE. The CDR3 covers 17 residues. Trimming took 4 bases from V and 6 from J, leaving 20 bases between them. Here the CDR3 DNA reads TGTGCCAGCAGCTCCAGGGATTACGGCGGGTCGGCCAACGTCCTGACTTTC. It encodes CASSSRDYGGSANVLTF.

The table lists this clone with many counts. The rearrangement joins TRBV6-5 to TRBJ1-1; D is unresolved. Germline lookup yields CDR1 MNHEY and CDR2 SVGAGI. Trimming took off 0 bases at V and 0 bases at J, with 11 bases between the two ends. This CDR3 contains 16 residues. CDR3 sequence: CASSYSSNGMNTEAFF. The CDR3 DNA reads TGTGCCAGCAGTTACTCGTCTAACGGCATGAACACTGAAGCTTTCTTT.